This TCR beta chain was retrieved from a study of shared clonotypes between healthy human individuals. Notes on this clone: Its target is unknown.

The naive CD8 fraction comprised CD45RO-negative cells positively selected for CCR7 and excluded terminally differentiated effector memory CD45RA+ cells. General study findings and limits: Shared clonotypes: roughly 5% naive CD4, about 4% naive CD8, about 2.5% memory CD4, 0.35% to 0.5% memory CD8.

This was a deep-level run. Repertoires were generated with immunoSEQ multiplex PCR, while TCRdb's copy carries only in-frame clones and drops some. The sample includes 1.5 million to 2.5 million clones, around 96% of them seen just once. V was shortened by 4 bases and J by 3 bases, with 11 bases between the two germline ends. Germline CDR1 SGHDT, CDR2 YYEEEE. The CDR3 is made up of 13 amino acids. V usage is TRBV5-6 and J usage is TRBJ2-7, with a tentative D call TRBD2 (5 bases). Sequenced input: naive CD8+ T cells sorted from blood. This TCR was sampled from a man younger than 35 in good health. DNA for the CDR3: TGTGCCAGCAGCATGACGGGGTTCTACGAGCAGTACTTC. It encodes CASSMTGFYEQYF.